This T cell receptor (beta chain) comes out of a study of neoadjuvant nivolumab and ipilimumab in lung cancer. Study in general: Patients got nivolumab 3 mg/kg on days 1, 15 and 29; combination added ipilimumab 1 mg/kg day 1. Study-level points and caveats: Resected-tumor TCR richness correlated positively with pretherapy blood richness. Only a single major-pathologic-response sample was available for clonality analysis. A small number of samples were TCR sequenced.

V lost 3 bases and J lost 4, with 12 bases in between. Per germline, CDR1 MNHEY and CDR2 SMNVEV (reference sequence). The CDR3 runs 15 residues. Only in-frame clones appear in the TCRdb table, and some are missing; sequencing was by immunoSEQ multiplex PCR. The profile shows about 20,000 clones, around 76% of them singletons. Concerning this clone: Its antigen is currently unknown.

The sample here was tumor tissue, taken after neoadjuvant nivolumab, alone or with ipilimumab, at or shortly before surgery. This TCR was recovered from an adult with non-small cell lung cancer. The chain is built from TRBV27 and TRBJ2-2, with D unclear. The CDR3 loop reads CASSLRGFPTGELFF. CDR3 bases: TGTGCCAGCAGTTTGCGAGGTTTTCCCACCGGGGAGCTGTTTTTT.